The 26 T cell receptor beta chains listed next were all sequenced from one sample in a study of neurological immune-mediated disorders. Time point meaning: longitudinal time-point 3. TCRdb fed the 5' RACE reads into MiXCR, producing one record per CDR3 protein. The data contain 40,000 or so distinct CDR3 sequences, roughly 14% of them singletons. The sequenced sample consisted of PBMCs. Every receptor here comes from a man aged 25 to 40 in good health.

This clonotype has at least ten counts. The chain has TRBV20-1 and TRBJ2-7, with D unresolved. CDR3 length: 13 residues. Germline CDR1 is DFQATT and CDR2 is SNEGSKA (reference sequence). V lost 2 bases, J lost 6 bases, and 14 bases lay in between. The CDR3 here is CSARLATSLEQYF. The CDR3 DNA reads TGCAGTGCTAGATTGGCGACAAGCCTCGAGCAGTACTTC.

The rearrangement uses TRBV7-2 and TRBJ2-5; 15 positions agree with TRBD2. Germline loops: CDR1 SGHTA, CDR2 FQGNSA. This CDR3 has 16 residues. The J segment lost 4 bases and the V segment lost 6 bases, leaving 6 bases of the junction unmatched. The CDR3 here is CASSPAGLAGGETQYF. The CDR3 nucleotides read TGTGCCAGCAGTCCCGCGGGACTAGCGGGAGGAGAGACCCAGTACTTC.

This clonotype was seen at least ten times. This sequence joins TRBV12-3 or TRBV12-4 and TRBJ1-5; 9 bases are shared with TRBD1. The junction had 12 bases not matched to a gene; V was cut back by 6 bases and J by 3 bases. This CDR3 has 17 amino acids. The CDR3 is CASSRGQGRGANQPQHF. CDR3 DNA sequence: TGTGCCAGCAGCCGAGGACAGGGGAGGGGGGCCAATCAGCCCCAGCATTTT.

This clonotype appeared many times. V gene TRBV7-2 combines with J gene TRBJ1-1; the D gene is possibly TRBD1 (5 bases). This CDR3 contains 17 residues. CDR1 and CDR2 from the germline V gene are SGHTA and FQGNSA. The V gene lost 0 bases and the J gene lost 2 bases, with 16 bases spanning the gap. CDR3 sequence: CASSLARGVYINTEAFF. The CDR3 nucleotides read TGTGCCAGCAGCTTAGCGCGGGGCGTATATATCAACACTGAAGCTTTCTTT.

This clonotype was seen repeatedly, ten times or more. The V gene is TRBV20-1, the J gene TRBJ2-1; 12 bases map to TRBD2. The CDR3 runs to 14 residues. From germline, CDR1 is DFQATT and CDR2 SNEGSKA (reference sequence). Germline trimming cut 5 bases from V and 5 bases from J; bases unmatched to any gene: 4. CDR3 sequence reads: CSALLAGGDNEQFF. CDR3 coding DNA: TGCAGTGCTTTACTAGCGGGAGGTGACAATGAGCAGTTCTTC.

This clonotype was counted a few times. CDR3 DNA sequence: TGTGCCAGCAGCGTATCCTCCCGAGGGATTATGAATGAGCAGTTCTTC. Translated: CASSVSSRGIMNEQFF. The chain joins TRBV9 to TRBJ2-1, with D maybe TRBD2 (5 bases). CDR1 and CDR2 (germline): SGDLS, YYNGEE. V was clipped by 1 base and J by 7 bases, with 18 bases between them. This CDR3 contains 16 residues.

CDR3 amino acids: CAISDKLRGEETQYF. The CDR3 nucleotides read TGTGCCATCAGTGATAAGTTGAGGGGAGAAGAGACCCAGTACTTC. This rearrangement joins TRBV10-3 to TRBJ2-5; D may match TRBD1 or TRBD2 (5 bases each). This CDR3 region has 15 residues. Deletions cut 3 bases from V and 3 bases from J, with 14 bases between. Germline CDR1 ENHRY, CDR2 SYGVKD.

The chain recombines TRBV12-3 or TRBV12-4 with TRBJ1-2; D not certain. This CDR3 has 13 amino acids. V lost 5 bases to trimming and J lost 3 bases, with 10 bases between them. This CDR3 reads CASSLTGYYGYTF. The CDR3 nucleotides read TGTGCCAGCAGTCTTACCGGGTACTATGGCTACACCTTC.

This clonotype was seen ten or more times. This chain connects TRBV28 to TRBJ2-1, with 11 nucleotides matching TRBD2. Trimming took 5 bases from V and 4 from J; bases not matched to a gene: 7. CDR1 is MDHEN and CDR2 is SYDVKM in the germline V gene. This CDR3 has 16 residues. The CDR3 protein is CASSRPTSGIYNEQFF. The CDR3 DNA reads TGTGCCAGCAGTCGCCCGACTAGCGGGATTTACAATGAGCAGTTCTTC.

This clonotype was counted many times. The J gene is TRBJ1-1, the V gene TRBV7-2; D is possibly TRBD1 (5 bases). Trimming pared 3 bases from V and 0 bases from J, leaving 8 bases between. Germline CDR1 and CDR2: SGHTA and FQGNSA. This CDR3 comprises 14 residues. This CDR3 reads CASSLRGLNTEAFF. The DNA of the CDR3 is TGTGCCAGCAGCTTGCGGGGCTTGAACACTGAAGCTTTCTTT. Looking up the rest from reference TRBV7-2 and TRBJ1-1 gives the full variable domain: GAGVSQSPSNKVTEKGKDVELRCDPISGHTALYWYRQSLGQGLEFLIYFQGNSAPDKSGLPSDRFSAERTGGSVSTLTIQRTQQEDSAVYLCASSLRGLNTEAFFGQGTRLTVV.

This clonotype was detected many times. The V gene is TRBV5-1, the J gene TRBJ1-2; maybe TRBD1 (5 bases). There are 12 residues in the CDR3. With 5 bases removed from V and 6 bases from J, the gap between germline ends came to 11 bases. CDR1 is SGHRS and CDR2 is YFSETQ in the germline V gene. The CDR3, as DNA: TGCGCCAGCAGGCCAGGCAGGGATGGCTACACCTTC. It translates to CASRPGRDGYTF.

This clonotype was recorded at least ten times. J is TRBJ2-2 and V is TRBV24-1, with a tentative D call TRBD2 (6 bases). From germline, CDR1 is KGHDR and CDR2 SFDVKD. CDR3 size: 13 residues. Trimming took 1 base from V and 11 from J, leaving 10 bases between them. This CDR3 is CATSDFGGRELFF. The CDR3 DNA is TGTGCCACCAGTGATTTCGGGGGAAGAGAGCTGTTTTTT.

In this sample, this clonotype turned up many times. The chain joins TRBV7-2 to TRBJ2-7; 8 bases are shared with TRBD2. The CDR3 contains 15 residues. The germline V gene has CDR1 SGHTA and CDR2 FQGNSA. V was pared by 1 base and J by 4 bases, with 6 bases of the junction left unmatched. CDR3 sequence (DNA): TGTGCCAGCAGCTTAGGGGGTAGCGGGACGTACGAGCAGTACTTC. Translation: CASSLGGSGTYEQYF. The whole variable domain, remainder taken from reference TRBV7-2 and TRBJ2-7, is GAGVSQSPSNKVTEKGKDVELRCDPISGHTALYWYRQSLGQGLEFLIYFQGNSAPDKSGLPSDRFSAERTGGSVSTLTIQRTQQEDSAVYLCASSLGGSGTYEQYFGPGTRLTVT.

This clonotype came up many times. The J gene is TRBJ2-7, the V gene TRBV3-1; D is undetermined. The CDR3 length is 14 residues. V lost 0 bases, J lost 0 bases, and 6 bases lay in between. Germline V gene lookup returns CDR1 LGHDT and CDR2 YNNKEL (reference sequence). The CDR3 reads CASSQDVGSYEQYF. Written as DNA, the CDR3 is TGTGCCAGCAGCCAAGATGTCGGCTCCTACGAGCAGTACTTC.

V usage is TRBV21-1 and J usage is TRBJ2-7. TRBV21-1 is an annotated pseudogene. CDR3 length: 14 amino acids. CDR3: CASSKASRLYEQYF. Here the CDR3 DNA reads TGTGCCAGCAGCAAAGCGAGTCGGCTCTACGAGCAGTACTTC.

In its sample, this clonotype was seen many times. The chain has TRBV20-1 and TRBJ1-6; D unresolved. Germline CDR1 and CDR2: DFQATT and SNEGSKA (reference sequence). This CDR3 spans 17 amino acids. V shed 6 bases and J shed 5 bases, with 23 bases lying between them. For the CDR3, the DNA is TGCAGTGCCGCAAGCCGGGCTTTGACCGGCGATAATTCACCCCTCCACTTT. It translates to CSAASRALTGDNSPLHF.

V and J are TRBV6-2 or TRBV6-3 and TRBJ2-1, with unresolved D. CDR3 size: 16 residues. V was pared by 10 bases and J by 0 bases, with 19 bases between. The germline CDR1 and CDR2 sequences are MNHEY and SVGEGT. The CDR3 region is CAIKPLMWSSYNEQFF. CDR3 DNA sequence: TGTGCCATCAAACCCCTAATGTGGAGCTCCTACAATGAGCAGTTCTTC.

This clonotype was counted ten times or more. The CDR3 is CSVEDIKEGETQYF. The CDR3 bases are TGCAGCGTTGAAGATATCAAGGAGGGGGAGACCCAGTACTTC. The rearrangement joins TRBV29-1 to TRBJ2-5; TRBD2 is a possible D gene (6 bases). CDR3 length: 14 amino acids. V was clipped by 0 bases and J by 5 bases, with 13 bases between them. Germline V CDR1 and CDR2: SQVTM, ANQGSEA.

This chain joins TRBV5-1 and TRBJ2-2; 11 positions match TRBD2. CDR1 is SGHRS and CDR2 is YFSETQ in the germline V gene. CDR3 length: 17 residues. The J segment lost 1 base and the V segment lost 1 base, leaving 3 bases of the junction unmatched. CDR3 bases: TGCGCCAGCAGCTTGAGCCTAGCGGGAGGGAACACCGGGGAGCTGTTTTTT. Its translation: CASSLSLAGGNTGELFF.

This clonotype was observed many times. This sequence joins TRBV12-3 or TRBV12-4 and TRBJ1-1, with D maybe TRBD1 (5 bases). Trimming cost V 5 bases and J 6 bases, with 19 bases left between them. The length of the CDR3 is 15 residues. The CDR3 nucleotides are TGTGCCAGCAGTCGGCGCACGGCCCGGGGCCCTGAAGCTTTCTTT. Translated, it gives CASSRRTARGPEAFF.

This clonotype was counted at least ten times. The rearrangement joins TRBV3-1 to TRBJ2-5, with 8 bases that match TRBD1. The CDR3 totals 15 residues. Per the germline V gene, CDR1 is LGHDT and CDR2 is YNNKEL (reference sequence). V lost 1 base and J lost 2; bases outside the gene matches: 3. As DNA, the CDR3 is TGTGCCAGCAGCCAAGCTGGACAGGGACAAGAGACCCAGTACTTC. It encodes CASSQAGQGQETQYF.

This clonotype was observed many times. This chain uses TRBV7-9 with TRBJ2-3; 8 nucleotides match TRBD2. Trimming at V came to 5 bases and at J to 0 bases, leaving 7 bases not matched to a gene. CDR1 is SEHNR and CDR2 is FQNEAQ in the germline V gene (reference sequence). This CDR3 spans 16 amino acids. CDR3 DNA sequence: TGTGCCAGCAGCCGGCCGACTAGCGCTAGCACAGATACGCAGTATTTT. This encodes CASSRPTSASTDTQYF. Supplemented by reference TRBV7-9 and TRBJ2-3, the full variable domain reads DTGVSQNPRHKITKRGQNVTFRCDPISEHNRLYWYRQTLGQGPEFLTYFQNEAQLEKSRLLSDRFSAERPKGSFSTLEIQRTEQGDSAMYLCASSRPTSASTDTQYFGPGTRLTVL.

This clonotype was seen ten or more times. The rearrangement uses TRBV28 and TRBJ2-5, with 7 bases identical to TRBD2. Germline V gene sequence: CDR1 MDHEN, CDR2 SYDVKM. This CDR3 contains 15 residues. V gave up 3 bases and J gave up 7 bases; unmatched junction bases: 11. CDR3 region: CASSFAGRAGGTQYF. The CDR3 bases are TGTGCCAGCAGTTTCGCGGGGAGGGCCGGGGGGACCCAGTACTTC.

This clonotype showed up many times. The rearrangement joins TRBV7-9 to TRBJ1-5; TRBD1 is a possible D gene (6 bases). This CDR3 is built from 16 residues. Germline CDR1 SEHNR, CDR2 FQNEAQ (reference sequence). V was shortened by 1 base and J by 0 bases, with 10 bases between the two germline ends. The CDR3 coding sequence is TGTGCCAGCAGCTTAGGAGTGGGGGCTAGCAATCAGCCCCAGCATTTT. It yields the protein CASSLGVGASNQPQHF.

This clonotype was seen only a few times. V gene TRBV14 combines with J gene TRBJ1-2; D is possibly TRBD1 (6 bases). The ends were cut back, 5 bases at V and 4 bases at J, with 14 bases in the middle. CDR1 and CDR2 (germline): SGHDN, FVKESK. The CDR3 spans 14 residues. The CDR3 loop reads CASSYSDRTYGYTF. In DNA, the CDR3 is TGTGCCAGCAGCTACTCGGACAGAACCTATGGCTACACCTTC.

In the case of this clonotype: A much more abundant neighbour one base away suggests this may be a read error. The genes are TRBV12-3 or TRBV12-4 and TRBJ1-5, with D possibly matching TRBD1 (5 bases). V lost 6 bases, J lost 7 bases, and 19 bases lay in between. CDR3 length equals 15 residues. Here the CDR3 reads CASSFETVGFQPQHF. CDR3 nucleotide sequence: TGTGCCAGCAGCTTCGAGACAGTGGGGTTCCAGCCCCAGCATTTT.